This entry describes one T cell receptor (beta chain). The target antigen is unknown. The sample comes from a study of cytomegalovirus exposure and HLA in healthy donors. Study background: As released early, the data held 70 million to 95 million unique TCRs from HLA-typed donors.

The PCR contained 60 Vbeta and 13 Jbeta primers. In the source study's methods: It was a later analysis that counted tens of millions of unique TCR beta chains, of which approximately 9.9 million were shared. TCRdb's table, derived via immunoSEQ multiplex PCR, lists solely in-frame clones and lacks some. V, J and clone size are those of that table, while D and trimming were read from the DNA. In the table there are about 94,000 clones, approximately 75% of which are singletons. Study results and limitations: CMV serostatus was the only recorded immune exposure for donors. There were about 160 TCR beta chains listed as cytomegalovirus-associated.

This receptor was obtained from a woman between 40 and 55 years old in good health and CMV-seronegative. Sequencing was carried out using PBMCs.

The CDR3 DNA sequence: TGTGCCAGCAGCTTTTCTACGGGACAGCAAGAGACCCAGTACTTC. Amino acids: CASSFSTGQQETQYF. The chain is built from TRBV11-3 and TRBJ2-5; TRBD1 agrees at 7 bases. CDR1 is SGHNT, CDR2 YENEEA, per germline. This CDR3 region has 15 residues. V lost 3 bases, J lost 2 bases, and 6 bases stayed unmatched. Complete variable domain (other parts from reference TRBV11-3 and TRBJ2-5): EAGVVQSPRYKIIEKKQPVAFWCNPISGHNTLYWYLQNLGQGPELLIRYENEEAVDDSQLPKDRFSAERLKGVDSTLKIQPAELGDSAVYLCASSFSTGQQETQYFGPGTRLLVL.